The sequence of this T cell receptor (beta chain) was determined in a study of vaccination and CD4 T cells after COVID-19. About the study: Convalescent donors: six male, four female; seven Caucasian, two Asian, one multiracial, two Hispanic.

Cultured CD4+ T-cell DNA underwent Oncomine TCR Beta short-read sequencing. TCRdb processed the PCR reads anew with MiXCR; each CDR3 protein has one entry. There are over 10,000 distinct CDR3 sequences in the sample; roughly 45% occur only once, and 7.8% lies in the top ten. This clonotype was counted between two and nine times. The antigen is unknown. Trimming at V came to 1 base and at J to 7 bases, leaving 7 bases not matched to a gene. The CDR3 is 15 amino acids. The sample's treatment: approximately nine-day PBMC culture with coronavirus spike peptide pools or control peptides (ViraFEST assay). Under the ViraFEST approach, antigen-specific T cells were expanded with peptide pools and TCRs subsequently sequenced.

Sequenced material: CD4+ T cells from blood, cultured in vitro, taken after SARS-CoV-2 vaccination. The source of this sequence is a human donor who had recovered from COVID-19. The genes are TRBV12-3 or TRBV12-4 and TRBJ1-3, with 7 nucleotides matching TRBD1. The DNA for the CDR3 is TGTGCCAGCAGTTTAGTAAACACAGGGGCGAACACCATATATTTT. This sequence encodes CASSLVNTGANTIYF.